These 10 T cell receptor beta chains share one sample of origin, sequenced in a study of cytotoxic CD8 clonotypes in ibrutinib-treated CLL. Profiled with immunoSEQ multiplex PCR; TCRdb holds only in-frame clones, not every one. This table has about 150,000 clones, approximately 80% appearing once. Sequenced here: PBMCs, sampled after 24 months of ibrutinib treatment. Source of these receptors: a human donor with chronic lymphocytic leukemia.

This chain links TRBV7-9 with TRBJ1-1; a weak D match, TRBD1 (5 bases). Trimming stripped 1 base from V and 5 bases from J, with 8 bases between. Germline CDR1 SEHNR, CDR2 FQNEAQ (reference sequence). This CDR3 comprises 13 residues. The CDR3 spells CASSLGGRTEAFF. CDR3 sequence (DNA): TGTGCCAGCAGCTTAGGGGGCAGGACTGAAGCTTTCTTT.

The CDR3 sequence: CASSPGQSINEQYF. The CDR3 DNA sequence: TGTGCCAGCAGCCCGGGACAGAGCATCAACGAGCAGTACTTC. The chain recombines TRBV7-3 with TRBJ2-7, with TRBD1 matching over 7 bases. The ends lost 5 bases at V and 5 bases at J; junction bases unmatched: 9. The CDR3 consists of 14 residues. The germline V gene has CDR1 SGHTA and CDR2 FQGTGA.

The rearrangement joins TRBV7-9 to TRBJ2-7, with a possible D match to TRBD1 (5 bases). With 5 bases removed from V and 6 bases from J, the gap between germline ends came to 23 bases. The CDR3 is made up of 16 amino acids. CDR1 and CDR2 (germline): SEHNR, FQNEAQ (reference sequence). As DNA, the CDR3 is TGTGCCAGCAGCCAAACTCGGGCAGGGTCCCTTCGCGAGCAGTACTTC. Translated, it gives CASSQTRAGSLREQYF.

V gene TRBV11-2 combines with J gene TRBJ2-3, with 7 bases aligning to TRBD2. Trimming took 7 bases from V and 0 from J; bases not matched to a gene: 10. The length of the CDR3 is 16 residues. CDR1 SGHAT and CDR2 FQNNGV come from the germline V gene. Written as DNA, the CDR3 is TGTGCCAGCACCATGGGCGTGGGGGGGAGCACAGATACGCAGTATTTT. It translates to CASTMGVGGSTDTQYF.

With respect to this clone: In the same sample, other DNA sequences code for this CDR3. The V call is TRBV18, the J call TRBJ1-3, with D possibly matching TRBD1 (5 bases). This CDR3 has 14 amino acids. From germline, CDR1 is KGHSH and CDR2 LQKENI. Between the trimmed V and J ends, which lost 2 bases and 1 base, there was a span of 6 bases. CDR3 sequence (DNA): TGTGCCAGCTCACCAGCAGGGTCTGGAAACACCATATATTTT. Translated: CASSPAGSGNTIYF.

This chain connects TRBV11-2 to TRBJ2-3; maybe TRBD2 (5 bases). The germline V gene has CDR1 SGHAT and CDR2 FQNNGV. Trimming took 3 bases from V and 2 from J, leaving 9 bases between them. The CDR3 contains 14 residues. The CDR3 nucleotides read TGTGCCAGCAGCTTTGCGGGCCCCACAGATACGCAGTATTTT. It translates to CASSFAGPTDTQYF.

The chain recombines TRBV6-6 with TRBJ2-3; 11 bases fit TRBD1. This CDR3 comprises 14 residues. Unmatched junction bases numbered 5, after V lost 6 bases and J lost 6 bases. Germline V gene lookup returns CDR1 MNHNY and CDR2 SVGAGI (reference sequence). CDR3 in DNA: TGTGCCAGCAGCCGGACAGGGGGCCTGGATACGCAGTATTTT. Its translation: CASSRTGGLDTQYF.

The CDR3 protein is CASTLDAYNEQFF. CDR3 coding DNA: TGTGCCAGCACCCTGGACGCCTACAATGAGCAGTTCTTC. The chain is built from TRBV14 and TRBJ2-1; D unresolved. The CDR3 covers 13 residues. Germline values: CDR1 SGHDN, CDR2 FVKESK. Trimming cost V 7 bases and J 2 bases, with 9 bases left between them. Combining the CDR3 with reference TRBV14 and TRBJ2-1 gives the whole variable domain EAGVTQFPSHSVIEKGQTVTLRCDPISGHDNLYWYRRVMGKEIKFLLHFVKESKQDESGMPNNRFLAERTGGTYSTLKVQPAELEDSGVYFCASTLDAYNEQFFGPGTRLTVL.

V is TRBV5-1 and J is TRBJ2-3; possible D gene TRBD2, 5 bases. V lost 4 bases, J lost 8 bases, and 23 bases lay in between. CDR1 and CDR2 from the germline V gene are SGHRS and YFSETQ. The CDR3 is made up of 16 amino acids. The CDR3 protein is CASSRTADLGSVTQYF. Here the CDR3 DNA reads TGCGCCAGCAGCCGCACAGCGGATCTGGGGTCGGTTACGCAGTATTTT.

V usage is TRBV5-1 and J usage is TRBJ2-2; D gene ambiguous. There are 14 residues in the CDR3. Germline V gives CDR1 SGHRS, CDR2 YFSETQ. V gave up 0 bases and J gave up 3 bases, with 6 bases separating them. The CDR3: CASSLGTDTGELFF. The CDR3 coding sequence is TGCGCCAGCAGCTTGGGGACGGACACCGGGGAGCTGTTTTTT.